This entry lists 29 T cell receptor beta chains sequenced from one sample in a study of Graves' ophthalmopathy and Graves' hyperthyroidism. Amplification from RNA transcripts yielded the TCR beta CDR3 regions. First-round RT-PCR with HTBI primers preceded a second-round multiplex PCR. A single record per CDR3 protein comes from TCRdb applying MiXCR to the multiplex PCR reads. The sample carries over 650,000 distinct CDR3 sequences, about two fifths recorded once. Sequencing was carried out using peripheral blood. All receptors derive from an adult man with Graves' ophthalmopathy.

This clonotype was detected only a few times. The chain employs TRBV19 and TRBJ2-7, with 10 bases matching TRBD1. CDR3 length: 14 amino acids. Unmatched junction bases numbered 6, after V lost 7 bases and J lost 3 bases. Germline CDR1 and CDR2: LNHDA and SQIVND (reference sequence). Here the CDR3 reads CASIGTGEDYEQYF. The CDR3 DNA reads as TGTGCCAGTATCGGGACAGGGGAGGACTACGAGCAGTACTTC. The complete variable domain, with remaining parts taken from reference TRBV19 and TRBJ2-7, reads DGGITQSPKYLFRKEGQNVTLSCEQNLNHDAMYWYRQDPGQGLRLIYYSQIVNDFQKGDIAEGYSVSREKKESFPLTVTSAQKNPTAFYLCASIGTGEDYEQYFGPGTRLTVT.

This clonotype has just a few counts. The chain recombines TRBV5-1 with TRBJ2-7; tentative D call: TRBD1 (5 bases). This CDR3 spans 16 amino acids. Germline assignment: CDR1 SGHRS and CDR2 YFSETQ. V gave up 0 bases and J gave up 0 bases, with 13 bases separating them. The CDR3 loop is CASSLVPLDNSYEQYF. The DNA for the CDR3 is TGCGCCAGCAGCTTGGTTCCATTGGACAACTCCTACGAGCAGTACTTC.

This clonotype was seen more than once but under ten times. The chain employs TRBV14 and TRBJ1-2; D call uncertain. V was shortened by 11 bases and J by 8 bases, with 21 bases between the two germline ends. In germline, CDR1 is SGHDN, CDR2 FVKESK. This CDR3 spans 13 amino acids. CDR3 amino acids: CAWERAAGGGYTF. The CDR3 bases are TGTGCCTGGGAGCGGGCCGCCGGTGGGGGCTACACCTTC.

V gene TRBV10-3 combines with J gene TRBJ2-3; TRBD2 matches 7 bases. J was trimmed by 4 bases and V by 9 bases; bases with no gene match: 7. Germline loops: CDR1 ENHRY, CDR2 SYGVKD. This CDR3 spans 13 amino acids. The CDR3 loop reads CAITGGFADTQYF. The CDR3 bases are TGTGCCATAACCGGGGGGTTTGCAGATACGCAGTATTTT.

This clonotype was recorded many times. The V gene is TRBV6-2 or TRBV6-3, the J gene TRBJ1-5; TRBD1 might be the D (6 bases). This CDR3 comprises 15 residues. Trimming cost V 4 bases and J 5 bases, with 15 bases left between them. Germline CDR1 is MNHEY and CDR2 is SVGEGT. The CDR3: CASSLQGEPYQPQHF. The CDR3, as DNA: TGTGCCAGCAGTTTACAGGGAGAGCCCTATCAGCCCCAGCATTTT.

DNA for the CDR3: TGCAGTGTAGGCAGGGAGAGCACCATATATTTT. Translation gives CSVGRESTIYF. The chain recombines TRBV20-1 with TRBJ1-3; D possibly corresponds to TRBD1 (5 bases). From germline, CDR1 is DFQATT and CDR2 SNEGSKA (reference sequence). The CDR3 consists of 11 residues. V lost 7 bases and J lost 9, with 13 bases in between.

This clonotype has at least ten counts. The chain carries TRBV7-6 and TRBJ2-7; the D is unclear. Germline CDR1 SGHVS, CDR2 FNYEAQ. This CDR3 is built from 13 residues. V was cut by 2 bases and J by 4 bases, with 9 bases left in between. CDR3 sequence: CASSLTTVYEQYF. In DNA form, the CDR3 reads TGTGCCAGCAGCTTAACTACCGTTTACGAGCAGTACTTC.

This clonotype turned up a few times. The rearrangement links TRBV6-1 to TRBJ1-4; no reliable D call. This CDR3 region has 15 residues. The germline CDR1 and CDR2 sequences are MNHNS and SASEGT. Trimming left V 8 bases short and J 0 bases short, with 13 bases between. For the CDR3, the DNA is TGTGCCAGCCGTCCCACCGGGACAACTAATGAAAAACTGTTTTTT. The encoded protein is CASRPTGTTNEKLFF.

This clonotype came up a few times. V usage is TRBV7-8 and J usage is TRBJ2-5; 14 bases map to TRBD2. CDR1 and CDR2 (germline): SGHVS, FQNEAQ. The trim removed 2 bases at V and 5 bases at J, leaving 19 bases unmatched. The CDR3 has 21 residues. The CDR3 region is CASSLRSWGLAGAEGPETQYF. CDR3 nucleotide sequence: TGTGCCAGCAGCTTACGATCATGGGGACTAGCGGGAGCGGAGGGTCCGGAGACCCAGTACTTC.

CDR3 loop: CASSRTRSSTDTQYF. CDR3 in DNA: TGTGCCAGCAGCCGGACTAGATCTAGCACAGATACGCAGTATTTT. The V and J genes are TRBV7-3 and TRBJ2-3; TRBD2 matches 7 bases. The CDR3 length is 15 residues. CDR1 SGHTA and CDR2 FQGTGA come from the germline V gene. With V trimmed by 5 bases and J by 0 bases, 5 bases remained unmatched.

At least ten counts were recorded for this clonotype. This rearrangement joins TRBV5-1 to TRBJ1-1; D may be TRBD1 (5 bases). CDR3 length: 12 residues. V was clipped by 0 bases and J by 11 bases, with 11 bases between them. Per the germline V gene, CDR1 is SGHRS and CDR2 is YFSETQ. The CDR3 bases are TGCGCCAGCAGCTTGGATCGGGGCTGGGCTTTCTTT. It is translated as CASSLDRGWAFF. The whole variable domain, filled in from reference TRBV5-1 and TRBJ1-1, reads KAGVTQTPRYLIKTRGQQVTLSCSPISGHRSVSWYQQTPGQGLQFLFEYFSETQRNKGNFPGRFSGRQFSNSRSEMNVSTLELGDSALYLCASSLDRGWAFFGQGTRLTVV.

Points on this clonotype: This may stem from a read error, because a much larger clone lies one nucleotide away. The genes are TRBV2 and TRBJ1-1; D possibly corresponds to TRBD1 (6 bases). The CDR3 spans 13 residues. Looked up from germline, CDR1 is SNHLY and CDR2 is FYNNEI. CDR3 sequence (DNA): TGTGCCAACAGTGGGGGCCAGGGGTCTGAAGCTTTCTTT. Translated: CANSGGQGSEAFF.

The table lists this clonotype with many counts. The chain joins TRBV7-9 to TRBJ1-5; D is uncertain. Trimming took 0 bases from V and 0 from J, leaving 15 bases between them. The germline CDR1 and CDR2 sequences are SEHNR and FQNEAQ (reference sequence). The CDR3 length is 18 residues. The CDR3 DNA sequence: TGTGCCAGCAGCTTAGCATGGACTAGCGGATATAGCAATCAGCCCCAGCATTTT. Encoded protein: CASSLAWTSGYSNQPQHF.

This clonotype appeared many times. This chain connects TRBV19 to TRBJ1-5, with D perhaps matching TRBD1 (5 bases). Germline V gene lookup returns CDR1 LNHDA and CDR2 SQIVND (reference sequence). V was pared by 4 bases and J by 6 bases, with 10 bases between. The CDR3 contains 13 residues. The CDR3 sequence: CASSTQGAQPQHF. CDR3 in DNA: TGTGCCAGTAGTACGCAGGGAGCTCAGCCCCAGCATTTT.

This clonotype was observed at least ten times. This chain joins TRBV7-6 and TRBJ2-5, with TRBD2 matching over 9 bases. Germline CDR1 and CDR2: SGHVS and FNYEAQ. V gave up 5 bases and J gave up 2 bases; unmatched junction bases: 9. There are 16 residues in the CDR3. CDR3 DNA sequence: TGTGCCAGCAGCCCTTCAGGAGCGGGGGGACAAGAGACCCAGTACTTC. Protein sequence: CASSPSGAGGQETQYF. Drawing the rest from reference TRBV7-6 and TRBJ2-5, the complete variable domain is GAGVSQSPRYKVTKRGQDVALRCDPISGHVSLYWYRQALGQGPEFLTYFNYEAQQDKSGLPNDRFSAERPEGSISTLTIQRTEQRDSAMYRCASSPSGAGGQETQYFGPGTRLLVL.

The genes are TRBV29-1 and TRBJ1-1; 7 bases fit TRBD1. Germline assignment: CDR1 SQVTM and CDR2 ANQGSEA. The CDR3 totals 12 residues. J lost 2 bases, V lost 8 bases, and 5 bases had no gene match. CDR3 residues: CSSGQPNTEAFF. The CDR3 DNA reads as TGCAGCTCGGGACAGCCTAACACTGAAGCTTTCTTT.

This clonotype occurred many times. One junction end does not reproduce the germline sequence, and a read error may be involved. V and J are TRBV29-1 and TRBJ1-2; 8 bases agree with TRBD1. The germline CDR1 and CDR2 sequences are SQVTM and ANQGSEA. This CDR3 contains 17 residues. In nucleotides, the CDR3 is TGCAGCGTTCAAGAAGGGACAGGTTTATTGGGCCTCTCGGGCTACACCTTC. Residues: CSVQEGTGLLGLSGYTF.

Ten or more counts support this clonotype. V gene TRBV10-3 combines with J gene TRBJ2-5; 10 bases are a match to TRBD2. This CDR3 is built from 15 residues. The V segment lost 6 bases and the J segment 1 base; nucleotides outside the gene matches: 5. Germline V CDR1 and CDR2: ENHRY, SYGVKD. The CDR3 DNA sequence: TGTGCCATCAGCAAGCGGGAGGGTACCCAAGAGACCCAGTACTTC. It yields the protein CAISKREGTQETQYF.

J is TRBJ2-6 and V is TRBV6-6; TRBD2 might be the D (6 bases). V shed 6 bases and J shed 9 bases, with 9 bases lying between them. This CDR3 region has 12 residues. Germline lookup yields CDR1 MNHNY and CDR2 SVGAGI (reference sequence). CDR3 nucleotides: TGTGCCAGCAGCTTAGCGGACAACGTCCTGACTTTC. Translation: CASSLADNVLTF.

The V and J genes are TRBV2 and TRBJ2-3; 8 bases are a match to TRBD2. V lost 4 bases, J lost 10 bases, and 4 bases stayed unmatched. CDR1 is SNHLY, CDR2 FYNNEI, per germline. This CDR3 has 12 residues. CDR3 region: CASSAGGGSQYF. CDR3 DNA sequence: TGTGCCAGCAGTGCCGGGGGGGGCTCGCAGTATTTT.

This clonotype was observed many times. This sequence joins TRBV10-3 and TRBJ1-1, with 12 bases that match TRBD1. V lost 5 bases to trimming and J lost 5 bases; unmatched junction nucleotides: 9. The CDR3 contains 16 residues. Looked up from germline, CDR1 is ENHRY and CDR2 is SYGVKD. CDR3 bases: TGTGCCATCAGTAAACCGGGACAGGGGGCTGGTACTGAAGCTTTCTTT. Protein sequence: CAISKPGQGAGTEAFF.

This clonotype appeared many times. The rearrangement links TRBV7-9 to TRBJ1-2; a weak D match, TRBD1 (6 bases). The CDR3 sequence is 15 residues long. Trimming removed 3 bases at V and 7 bases at J, with 18 bases between. The germline gives CDR1 SEHNR, CDR2 FQNEAQ (reference sequence). The CDR3: CASSLEAGVYVGYTF. CDR3 DNA: TGTGCCAGCAGCTTGGAGGCAGGGGTTTATGTTGGCTACACCTTC. The entire variable domain, with the rest obtained from reference TRBV7-9 and TRBJ1-2, is as follows: DTGVSQNPRHKITKRGQNVTFRCDPISEHNRLYWYRQTLGQGPEFLTYFQNEAQLEKSRLLSDRFSAERPKGSFSTLEIQRTEQGDSAMYLCASSLEAGVYVGYTFGSGTRLTVV.

Remarks on this clonotype: Germline and junction disagree at one end, which may indicate a read error. CDR3 DNA: TGTGCCAGCAGTTTTACTAGCGGCTTCCAAGAGACCCAGTACTTC. This translates into CASSFTSGFQETQYF. The chain uses TRBV10-3 and TRBJ2-5, with 8 bases lining up with TRBD2. The CDR3 loop spans 15 amino acids. CDR1 is ENHRY, CDR2 SYGVKD, per germline.

A few counts support this clonotype. The chain uses TRBV19 and TRBJ2-7; 7 nucleotides line up with TRBD1. CDR3 length equals 14 residues. From germline, CDR1 is LNHDA and CDR2 SQIVND (reference sequence). J lost 0 bases, V lost 8 bases, and 7 bases had no gene match. The CDR3 sequence: CASPRDRVSYEQYF. CDR3 DNA: TGTGCCAGTCCCCGGGACAGAGTCTCCTACGAGCAGTACTTC.

This sequence joins TRBV29-1 and TRBJ2-6; the match to TRBD1 covers 7 bases. The CDR3 extends over 15 amino acids. With V trimmed by 5 bases and J by 2 bases, 6 bases remained unmatched. Germline CDR1 is SQVTM and CDR2 is ANQGSEA. The CDR3 sequence: CSVRQGGTGANVLTF. In DNA, the CDR3 is TGCAGCGTTAGACAGGGTGGCACTGGGGCCAACGTCCTGACTTTC.

The J gene is TRBJ2-5, the V gene TRBV3-1; maybe TRBD1 (5 bases). V dropped 0 bases and J dropped 7 bases, with 9 bases sitting between them. This CDR3 is built from 13 residues. Germline CDR1 reads LGHDT; CDR2 reads YNNKEL (reference sequence). CDR3 DNA: TGTGCCAGCAGCCAAGAGGCAAGGGGGACCCAGTACTTC. This translates into CASSQEARGTQYF.

This clonotype was recorded many times. The chain carries TRBV24-1 and TRBJ2-7, with 11 bases matching TRBD1. The V segment lost 3 bases and the J segment 2 bases; nucleotides outside the gene matches: 2. The CDR3 totals 15 residues. CDR1 is KGHDR and CDR2 is SFDVKD in the germline V gene. The CDR3 nucleotides are TGTGCCACCAGTGATCCGGGACAGGGGGCCTACGAGCAGTACTTC. It is translated as CATSDPGQGAYEQYF.

This clonotype was counted many times. J is TRBJ1-4 and V is TRBV19; 9 positions agree with TRBD1. J gave up 7 bases and V 9 bases, and 3 bases lay outside the gene matches. The CDR3 is made up of 12 amino acids. Germline V gene data show CDR1 as LNHDA and CDR2 as SQIVND (reference sequence). The CDR3 coding sequence is TGTGCCAGCGGGACAGGGATTGAAAAACTGTTTTTT. It is translated as CASGTGIEKLFF. Using reference TRBV19 and TRBJ1-4 for the parts outside the CDR3, the full variable domain is DGGITQSPKYLFRKEGQNVTLSCEQNLNHDAMYWYRQDPGQGLRLIYYSQIVNDFQKGDIAEGYSVSREKKESFPLTVTSAQKNPTAFYLCASGTGIEKLFFGSGTQLSVL.

In regard to this clonotype: A read error may explain this, as a much larger clone is one base away. The V and J genes are TRBV7-9 and TRBJ1-6; 7 bases are shared with TRBD1. The V and J ends lost 8 bases and 16 bases, in that order; junction bases with no gene match: 26. The CDR3 is 17 residues long. Germline V lookup: CDR1 SEHNR, CDR2 FQNEAQ (reference sequence). CDR3 bases: TGTGCCAGCGGCCCCCCCCCCGGGACAGCTTCAGAGAGAGGGCTCCACTTT. Protein product: CASGPPPGTASERGLHF.